The next 27 T cell receptor beta chains were all read from a single sample in a study of blood T cell repertoires in COVID-19. Sequencing used immunoSEQ multiplex PCR; TCRdb keeps in-frame clones, though not all of them. Among approximately 290,000 clones listed, approximately 91% were seen once. The specimen was peripheral blood. All receptors derive from a woman in her 30s with COVID-19, enrolled during active disease.

The chain carries TRBV10-3 and TRBJ2-3; a weak D match, TRBD2 (5 bases). CDR1 and CDR2 from the germline V gene are ENHRY and SYGVKD. V shed 2 bases and J shed 2 bases, with 14 bases lying between them. The CDR3 is made up of 16 amino acids. CDR3 amino acids: CAISEDYLRATDTQYF. Here the CDR3 DNA reads TGTGCCATCAGTGAGGACTATTTGAGGGCCACAGATACGCAGTATTTT.

In this sample, this clone turned up once. The J gene is TRBJ2-3, the V gene TRBV2; D is perhaps TRBD1 (6 bases). Germline lookup yields CDR1 SNHLY and CDR2 FYNNEI. Trimming left V 7 bases short and J 8 bases short, with 10 bases between. The CDR3 contains 11 residues. The CDR3 coding sequence is TGTGCCAGCACAAGCAGGGGTACGCAGTATTTT. Residues: CASTSRGTQYF.

V is TRBV28 and J is TRBJ1-2; 7 bases agree with TRBD1. CDR3 length: 12 amino acids. Losses at the gene ends were 6 bases for V and 5 bases for J; bases not matched to a gene: 3. Germline V gives CDR1 MDHEN, CDR2 SYDVKM. CDR3 DNA: TGTGCCAGCAGCCCAGGGGGTTATGGCTACACCTTC. Amino acids: CASSPGGYGYTF.

The chain uses TRBV11-3 and TRBJ2-3, with 10 bases aligning to TRBD2. Germline CDR1 and CDR2: SGHNT and YENEEA. The J segment lost 0 bases and the V segment lost 0 bases, leaving 0 bases of the junction unmatched. The CDR3 sequence is 16 residues long. The CDR3 DNA reads as TGTGCCAGCAGCTTAGAGACTAGCGGGAGCACAGATACGCAGTATTTT. As protein: CASSLETSGSTDTQYF.

The chain recombines TRBV12-5 with TRBJ1-5, with a tentative D call TRBD1 (5 bases). Germline CDR1 LGHNT, CDR2 FRNRAP. Trimming removed 5 bases at V and 6 bases at J, with 20 bases between. The CDR3 runs to 16 residues. In DNA form, the CDR3 reads TGTGCTAGTGGTCCTGCTCTCACGGGGGTTCTTCAGCCCCAGCATTTT. Its protein product is CASGPALTGVLQPQHF. Supplemented by reference TRBV12-5 and TRBJ1-5, the full variable domain reads DARVTQTPRHKVTEMGQEVTMRCQPILGHNTVFWYRQTMMQGLELLAYFRNRAPLDDSGMPKDRFSAEMPDATLATLKIQPSEPRDSAVYFCASGPALTGVLQPQHFGDGTRLSIL.

The chain recombines TRBV2 with TRBJ1-1, with D possibly being TRBD1 (5 bases). CDR1 SNHLY and CDR2 FYNNEI come from the germline V gene. The CDR3 extends over 13 amino acids. V lost 5 bases to trimming and J lost 5 bases, with 12 bases between them. The CDR3 protein is CASSNGGRTEAFF. CDR3 nucleotides: TGTGCCAGCAGTAACGGGGGTAGAACTGAAGCTTTCTTT.

Regarding this clone: Other DNA sequences in the same sample also yield this CDR3. The rearrangement links TRBV24-1 to TRBJ2-1; 11 bases map to TRBD2. Germline loops: CDR1 KGHDR, CDR2 SFDVKD. CDR3 length: 16 amino acids. V lost 2 bases, J lost 5 bases, and 4 bases stayed unmatched. CDR3 nucleotide sequence: TGTGCCACCAGTGATTCGGGACTAGCGGTGAACAATGAGCAGTTCTTC. It specifies CATSDSGLAVNNEQFF.

The rearrangement links TRBV5-8 to TRBJ1-2; perhaps TRBD1 as D (5 bases). CDR3 length: 13 residues. Between the trimmed V and J ends, which lost 2 bases and 4 bases, there was a span of 9 bases. Germline V gene data show CDR1 as SGHTS and CDR2 as YDEGEE. The CDR3 here is CASSFRAFYGYTF. In nucleotides, the CDR3 is TGTGCCAGCAGCTTCAGGGCATTCTATGGCTACACCTTC.

The rearrangement joins TRBV18 to TRBJ2-1, with 10 bases aligning to TRBD1. The germline V gene has CDR1 KGHSH and CDR2 LQKENI. The CDR3 has 15 residues. V shed 4 bases, J shed 2 bases, and the junction held 2 bases outside the gene matches. CDR3 loop: CASSRGQGTYNEQFF. The DNA of the CDR3 is TGTGCCAGCTCACGGGGACAGGGGACCTACAATGAGCAGTTCTTC.

This chain connects TRBV28 to TRBJ1-2, with a tentative D call TRBD1 (5 bases). The CDR3 totals 15 residues. With 2 bases removed from V and 4 bases from J, the gap between germline ends came to 14 bases. CDR1 is MDHEN, CDR2 SYDVKM, per germline. The CDR3 sequence: CASSLTQGMGYGYTF. In nucleotides, the CDR3 is TGTGCCAGCAGTTTAACTCAGGGTATGGGCTATGGCTACACCTTC.

This chain uses TRBV3-1 (or the pseudogene TRBV3-2) with TRBJ1-2, with D possibly matching TRBD1 (6 bases). The CDR3 consists of 16 residues. V gave up 2 bases and J gave up 4 bases, with 17 bases separating them. Germline lookup yields CDR1 LGHDT and CDR2 YNNKEL (reference sequence). CDR3 loop: CASSQSVGGNGYGYTF. Here the CDR3 DNA reads TGTGCCAGCAGCCAATCGGTAGGGGGTAATGGCTATGGCTACACCTTC.

This rearrangement joins TRBV28 to TRBJ1-4; TRBD1 aligns across 8 bases. The CDR3 loop spans 13 amino acids. V was pared by 8 bases and J by 8 bases, with 7 bases of the junction left unmatched. The germline V gene has CDR1 MDHEN and CDR2 SYDVKM. The CDR3 region is CASGTGQVEKLFF. The CDR3 region has the DNA TGTGCCAGCGGGACAGGTCAGGTGGAAAAACTGTTTTTT. The complete variable domain, with remaining parts taken from reference TRBV28 and TRBJ1-4, reads DVKVTQSSRYLVKRTGEKVFLECVQDMDHENMFWYRQDPGLGLRLIYFSYDVKMKEKGDIPEGYSVSREKKERFSLILESASTNQTSMYLCASGTGQVEKLFFGSGTQLSVL.

The V gene is TRBV5-1, the J gene TRBJ2-2; 12 bases map to TRBD2. The CDR3 sequence is 15 residues long. Unmatched junction bases numbered 3, after V lost 2 bases and J lost 7 bases. Germline lookup yields CDR1 SGHRS and CDR2 YFSETQ. The chain's CDR3 is CASSFRTSGNGELFF. CDR3 nucleotide sequence: TGCGCCAGCAGCTTCCGGACTAGCGGGAACGGGGAGCTGTTTTTT.

The chain combines TRBV7-2 with TRBJ1-1; D ambiguous. The V gene lost 4 bases and the J gene lost 1 base, with 13 bases spanning the gap. The CDR3 spans 15 residues. Germline V lookup: CDR1 SGHTA, CDR2 FQGNSA. The CDR3 region is CASSYLGGGNTEAFF. CDR3 coding DNA: TGTGCCAGCAGCTACCTGGGAGGAGGGAACACTGAAGCTTTCTTT. Using reference TRBV7-2 and TRBJ1-1 for the parts outside the CDR3, the full variable domain is GAGVSQSPSNKVTEKGKDVELRCDPISGHTALYWYRQSLGQGLEFLIYFQGNSAPDKSGLPSDRFSAERTGGSVSTLTIQRTQQEDSAVYLCASSYLGGGNTEAFFGQGTRLTVV.

The CDR3 DNA sequence: TGTGCCAGCAGCTTCGGGAACAGGGAGAGAGCTTTCTTT. It codes for CASSFGNRERAFF. The chain employs TRBV7-2 and TRBJ1-1; D may be TRBD1 (6 bases). The CDR3 covers 13 residues. Germline CDR1 and CDR2: SGHTA and FQGNSA. Trimming stripped 3 bases from V and 10 bases from J, with 15 bases between.

The V and J genes are TRBV19 and TRBJ1-5, with D perhaps matching TRBD1 (5 bases). This CDR3 has 16 amino acids. V lost 2 bases to trimming and J lost 0 bases, with 11 bases between them. CDR1 and CDR2 (germline): LNHDA, SQIVND (reference sequence). In DNA, the CDR3 is TGTGCCAGTAGTATAACCGGGACTTATAGCAATCAGCCCCAGCATTTT. Translated, it gives CASSITGTYSNQPQHF.

The genes are TRBV30 and TRBJ1-2; D unclear. Trimming took off 0 bases at V and 0 bases at J, with 5 bases between the two ends. The CDR3 totals 13 residues. Germline V gene lookup returns CDR1 GTSNPN and CDR2 SVGIG (reference sequence). As DNA, the CDR3 is TGTGCCTGGAGTGTACTAGCTAACTATGGCTACACCTTC. It codes for CAWSVLANYGYTF.

The chain uses TRBV6-4 and TRBJ2-3, with 8 nucleotides matching TRBD2. Germline CDR1 reads MRHNA; CDR2 reads SNTAGT. The CDR3 is 15 residues long. The V gene end was trimmed by 4 bases and the J gene end by 2 bases; junction bases not matched to a gene: 5. The CDR3 spells CASSVSGANTDTQYF. In DNA form, the CDR3 reads TGTGCCAGCAGTGTTAGCGGGGCGAACACAGATACGCAGTATTTT.

The chain is built from TRBV11-1 and TRBJ2-4, with D possibly being TRBD2 (5 bases). Germline CDR1 is SGHAT and CDR2 is FQDESV (reference sequence). V lost 5 bases to trimming and J lost 0 bases, with 14 bases between them. CDR3 length equals 16 residues. The CDR3 reads CASSPRLDLAKNIQYF. In nucleotides, the CDR3 is TGTGCCAGCAGCCCTAGGCTGGACTTAGCCAAAAACATTCAGTACTTC.

V gene TRBV10-1 combines with J gene TRBJ2-1; 8 bases fit TRBD2. The junction had 11 bases not matched to a gene; V was cut back by 6 bases and J by 10 bases. This CDR3 is built from 14 residues. The germline V gene has CDR1 WNHNN and CDR2 SYGVQD (reference sequence). CDR3 nucleotide sequence: TGCGCCAGCAGAGAGGGGCGGGAGGTTGGGGAGCAGTTCTTC. Amino acids: CASREGREVGEQFF.

The V gene is TRBV7-9, the J gene TRBJ2-7; perhaps TRBD1 as D (7 bases). CDR1 and CDR2 (germline): SEHNR, FQNEAQ (reference sequence). Trimming cost V 5 bases and J 4 bases, with 18 bases left between them. The CDR3 extends over 15 amino acids. The CDR3 DNA sequence: TGTGCCAGCAGCCCCAGGGGGGTAGCGGATTACGAGCAGTACTTC. It specifies CASSPRGVADYEQYF.

V gene TRBV10-2 combines with J gene TRBJ2-7; 8 nucleotides agree with TRBD1. Unmatched junction bases numbered 2, after V lost 2 bases and J lost 5 bases. Germline V CDR1 and CDR2: WSHSY, SAAADI. This CDR3 is built from 13 residues. The CDR3 sequence: CASSEQGANEQYF. The DNA of the CDR3 is TGCGCCAGCAGTGAGCAGGGGGCGAACGAGCAGTACTTC.

J is TRBJ1-1 and V is TRBV6-5, with D unresolved. Germline CDR1 reads MNHEY; CDR2 reads SVGAGI. Trimming cost V 2 bases and J 6 bases, with 10 bases left between them. There are 13 residues in the CDR3. The CDR3 nucleotides are TGTGCCAGCAGTTACACTATCGACGCTGAAGCTTTCTTT. Translated: CASSYTIDAEAFF.

The chain couples TRBV3-1 (or the pseudogene TRBV3-2) to TRBJ1-5, with D perhaps matching TRBD1 (6 bases). Per the germline V gene, CDR1 is LGHDT and CDR2 is YNNKEL (reference sequence). V was shortened by 0 bases and J by 7 bases, with 10 bases between the two germline ends. CDR3 length equals 14 residues. CDR3 loop: CASSQERGTQPQHF. CDR3 in DNA: TGTGCCAGCAGCCAAGAAAGGGGGACGCAGCCCCAGCATTTT.

V usage is TRBV7-2 and J usage is TRBJ1-1; D possibly corresponds to TRBD1 (6 bases). The V gene's germline CDR1 is SGHTA and CDR2 FQGNSA. The CDR3 spans 15 residues. Between the trimmed V and J ends, which lost 3 bases and 2 bases, there was a span of 13 bases. DNA of the CDR3: TGTGCCAGCAGCTTCAACGGGGGGCACAACACTGAAGCTTTCTTT. Protein product: CASSFNGGHNTEAFF.

The chain couples TRBV11-1 to TRBJ1-1, with 8 bases that match TRBD1. V lost 6 bases to trimming and J lost 3 bases; unmatched junction nucleotides: 6. This CDR3 is built from 14 residues. From germline, CDR1 is SGHAT and CDR2 FQDESV (reference sequence). DNA for the CDR3: TGTGCCAGCAGAAGACAGGGGTTGGACACTGAAGCTTTCTTT. Translation: CASRRQGLDTEAFF.

The chain carries TRBV24-1 and TRBJ2-1; TRBD2 matches at 8 bases. Losses at the gene ends were 2 bases for V and 8 bases for J; bases not matched to a gene: 10. The CDR3 is made up of 16 amino acids. CDR1 and CDR2 (germline): KGHDR, SFDVKD. In DNA, the CDR3 is TGTGCCACCAGTGATTCACGGGAGGGCCATGTCCATGAGCAGTTCTTC. Protein: CATSDSREGHVHEQFF.